The present TCR beta chain was sequenced within a study of T cell changes during pregnancy in multiple sclerosis. Germline V gene lookup returns CDR1 LNHDA and CDR2 SQIVND (reference sequence). The V end was cut by 4 bases, the J end by 3 bases, with 12 bases between. The CDR3 is 14 residues long. Using immunoSEQ multiplex PCR, the repertoire was profiled, and TCRdb retains in-frame clones only, with some absent. The sample has approximately 40,000 clones, about 96% seen once; the top ten hold about 0.89%. The table lists this clone with a count of one. The specimen was peripheral blood, collected in the second trimester of pregnancy. The chain has TRBV19 and TRBJ1-1, with D possibly matching TRBD1 (6 bases). This receptor was taken from a female donor with multiple sclerosis, enrolled in a pregnancy study. The DNA of the CDR3 is TGTGCCAGTAGTAAGGCAGGGGATTACACTGAAGCTTTCTTT. Protein product: CASSKAGDYTEAFF.